Following are 11 T cell receptor beta chains from one sample sequenced in a study of blood T cell repertoires in COVID-19. Libraries were prepared by immunoSEQ multiplex PCR; TCRdb keeps only in-frame clonotypes and omits some of them. The sample holds approximately 210,000 clones, approximately 80% seen once. Material: PBMCs or T cells enriched from blood (not recorded which). All receptors derive from a man aged 25 to 40 with acute COVID-19.

The genes are TRBV7-9 and TRBJ1-2; D is uncertain. The CDR3 is 15 residues long. With 6 bases removed from V and 4 bases from J, the gap between germline ends came to 18 bases. Per germline, CDR1 SEHNR and CDR2 FQNEAQ (reference sequence). The DNA of the CDR3 is TGTGCCAGCAGTCAAGGAGGCACCATTACCTATGGCTACACCTTC. The encoded protein is CASSQGGTITYGYTF.

Of note for this clone: The sample contains more than one DNA sequence encoding this CDR3. This chain links TRBV2 with TRBJ2-3; 10 bases line up with TRBD2. V shed 5 bases and J 0 bases; nucleotides not matched to a gene: 2. The length of the CDR3 is 15 residues. Germline CDR1 SNHLY, CDR2 FYNNEI. CDR3 loop: CASSKRGGSTDTQYF. The CDR3 coding sequence is TGTGCCAGCAGTAAGCGGGGGGGGAGCACAGATACGCAGTATTTT.

The chain joins TRBV4-1 to TRBJ2-7, with unresolved D. V gave up 4 bases and J gave up 1 base, with 14 bases separating them. The CDR3 contains 15 residues. Per the germline V gene, CDR1 is MGHRA and CDR2 is YSYEKL. The CDR3 protein is CASSPSGTRSYEQYF. DNA for the CDR3: TGCGCCAGCAGCCCTTCTGGAACGAGGTCCTACGAGCAGTACTTC.

The gene calls are TRBV9 and TRBJ2-2; TRBD1 is a possible D gene (7 bases). This CDR3 is 15 amino acids long. The germline CDR1 and CDR2 sequences are SGDLS and YYNGEE. V dropped 3 bases and J dropped 5 bases, with 14 bases sitting between them. CDR3 loop: CASSARGAGTGELFF. CDR3 sequence (DNA): TGTGCCAGCAGCGCCAGGGGGGCCGGGACCGGGGAGCTGTTTTTT.

The chain uses TRBV3-1 (or the pseudogene TRBV3-2) and TRBJ1-1; 7 nucleotides line up with TRBD1. CDR3 length: 15 amino acids. V trimming: 4 bases; J trimming: 5 bases; junction bases outside the gene matches: 10. Germline CDR1 LGHDT, CDR2 YNNKEL (reference sequence). CDR3 amino acids: CASSLNTGAGTEAFF. The DNA for the CDR3 is TGTGCCAGCAGCCTGAATACAGGGGCGGGAACTGAAGCTTTCTTT.

The chain links TRBV29-1 to TRBJ1-2; 8 bases map to TRBD1. Germline lookup yields CDR1 SQVTM and CDR2 ANQGSEA. The junction had 0 bases not matched to a gene; V was cut back by 4 bases and J by 2 bases. The CDR3 loop spans 12 amino acids. The CDR3 here is CSVGDRNYGYTF. CDR3 nucleotides: TGCAGCGTTGGGGACAGGAACTATGGCTACACCTTC.

The rearrangement links TRBV5-1 to TRBJ1-3; no firm D call. CDR1 and CDR2 from the germline V gene are SGHRS and YFSETQ. V lost 3 bases and J 0 bases, leaving 7 bases between the germline ends. The CDR3 has 14 amino acids. The CDR3 here is CASSSSNSGNTIYF. The CDR3 nucleotides read TGCGCCAGCAGCTCCAGTAACTCTGGAAACACCATATATTTT.

The genes are TRBV5-1 and TRBJ2-2; D remains unclear. The CDR3 has 15 amino acids. Trimming pared 4 bases from V and 1 base from J, leaving 11 bases between. CDR1 is SGHRS, CDR2 YFSETQ, per germline. The CDR3 DNA sequence: TGCGCCAGCAGCCCAGACATCCTGAACACCGGGGAGCTGTTTTTT. Encoded protein: CASSPDILNTGELFF.

The rearrangement uses TRBV24-1 and TRBJ2-5; 7 nucleotides align to TRBD1. V was pared by 5 bases and J by 2 bases, with 13 bases of the junction left unmatched. The CDR3 length is 17 residues. CDR1 is KGHDR, CDR2 SFDVKD, per germline. Written as DNA, the CDR3 is TGTGCCACCAGTGGTGCGACAGGGACAGCAGTTCAAGAGACCCAGTACTTC. It specifies CATSGATGTAVQETQYF.

The rearrangement joins TRBV20-1 to TRBJ1-2; 7 nucleotides match TRBD1. Looked up from germline, CDR1 is DFQATT and CDR2 is SNEGSKA (reference sequence). With V trimmed by 3 bases and J by 8 bases, 9 bases remained unmatched. CDR3 length: 13 residues. The CDR3 nucleotides are TGCAGTGCTAGTACAGGGGCCCAGAGAGGCTACACCTTC. Its protein product is CSASTGAQRGYTF.

The CDR3 nucleotides are TGTGCCAGCAGCTTAGGGGCTCTAGCGGGAGGCCTCCAAGAGACCCAGTACTTC. Encoded protein: CASSLGALAGGLQETQYF. This chain joins TRBV7-2 and TRBJ2-5, with 11 bases lining up with TRBD2. After removal of 1 base from V and 1 base from J, the junction contained 8 bases not matched to a gene. CDR1 SGHTA and CDR2 FQGNSA come from the germline V gene. CDR3 length equals 18 residues.